The clone carrying this TCR beta chain was picked up a small number of times. Its antigen is unidentified. Time point specified: newly diagnosed GD, antithyroid drugs for less than 3 months. PBMCs provided the RNA from which the TCR library was made. This CDR3 has 15 residues. V lost 11 bases, J lost 6 bases, and 25 bases lay in between. The germline CDR1 and CDR2 sequences are SEHNR and FQNEAQ (reference sequence). TCR beta libraries were built with iRepertoire HTBI primers and Arm-PCR of CDR3 regions. TCRdb passed the multiplex PCR reads through MiXCR, listing each CDR3 protein once. The sample shows approximately 560,000 distinct CDR3 sequences, around 16% of them seen only once. The data derive from a study of regulatory T cells in long-lasting Graves disease. Study outcomes and limitations: Examination was confined to peripheral blood, excluding thyroid tissue. Sample size, which was small, may have reduced accuracy.

These data also formed part of another study, on T cells in Graves' hyperthyroidism and ophthalmopathy. Turning to that study: For ophthalmopathy, model prediction preceded onset by a median roughly 6.2 months.

The TCR originated in a man aged 18 to 29 with Graves disease. The chain couples TRBV7-9 to TRBJ1-2; no clear D gene. Sequenced material: peripheral blood mononuclear cells (PBMCs), taken at new diagnosis, from a patient treated with antithyroid drugs. The DNA of the CDR3 is TGTGCCGCAACGGGGTCTGACCTGGATGCGAATGGCTACACCTTC. It encodes CAATGSDLDANGYTF.